The clone carrying this T cell receptor (beta chain) showed up many times. This sample was taken from a study of metastatic and nonmetastatic thyroid tumors. All patients reached thyroid surgery having received no treatment beforehand. Per the authors' pipeline: The study's classifier, a distant-metastasis tool for papillary thyroid cancer, was built using CDR3 differences across clinicopathological groups. TCRdb ran MiXCR on the PCR reads. The V and J calls follow TCRdb's processing rather than the paper's. This sample has tens of thousands of clones, with about 13% found just once. The germline V gene has CDR1 SGDLS and CDR2 YYNGEE. This CDR3 region has 14 residues. V shed 0 bases and J shed 2 bases, with 7 bases lying between them.

This sequence joins TRBV9 and TRBJ2-3; D remains ambiguous. Sequencing was performed on blood. The origin of this receptor is a female donor with papillary thyroid cancer or a benign thyroid nodule (not recorded which). Some clones in this sample may be carry-over from other donors' samples. The CDR3 here is CASSVGDFTDTQYF. The CDR3, as DNA: TGTGCCAGCAGCGTAGGGGATTTCACAGATACGCAGTATTTT.